The 18 T cell receptor beta chains below all came from one sample that was sequenced in a study of identical twins. Via MiXCR, TCRdb re-called the 5' RACE reads, giving one row per CDR3 protein. The profile shows under 1 million distinct CDR3 sequences, 9% to 15% of them singletons. The sample was also reused in another study, on yellow fever vaccine responses in identical twins.

The source material was PBMCs. The source of these receptors is a woman between 18 and 29 years old in good health.

In its sample, this clonotype was seen a few times. This CDR3 reads CASSPSPTTHRVANTGELFF. Here the CDR3 DNA reads TGCGCCAGCAGCCCGAGTCCCACGACCCACAGGGTGGCGAACACCGGGGAGCTGTTTTTT. The chain has TRBV4-1 and TRBJ2-2; D might be TRBD1 (6 bases). Trimming cost V 4 bases and J 0 bases, with 24 bases left between them. CDR3 length: 20 residues. Germline CDR1 MGHRA, CDR2 YSYEKL.

This clonotype was counted a few times. The chain recombines TRBV20-1 with TRBJ1-1; 8 nucleotides line up with TRBD1. CDR3 size: 14 residues. V dropped 2 bases and J dropped 4; count of bases not matched to a gene: 6. CDR1 is DFQATT and CDR2 is SNEGSKA in the germline V gene (reference sequence). This CDR3 is CSARPDRGFTEAFF. CDR3 nucleotide sequence: TGCAGTGCTAGACCTGACAGGGGATTCACTGAAGCTTTCTTT.

This clonotype showed up just a few times. This chain joins TRBV3-1 and TRBJ2-1; 10 bases fit TRBD2. CDR1 and CDR2 (germline): LGHDT, YNNKEL (reference sequence). Unmatched junction bases numbered 9, after V lost 3 bases and J lost 7 bases. This CDR3 has 16 amino acids. CDR3 DNA sequence: TGTGCCAGCAGCCAGACGACTAGCGGGTTTAAGAATGAGCAGTTCTTC. Translation: CASSQTTSGFKNEQFF.

This clonotype has more than one count but fewer than ten. The chain employs TRBV4-1 and TRBJ2-2; TRBD2 might be the D (5 bases). CDR1 and CDR2 from the germline V gene are MGHRA and YSYEKL. The CDR3 spans 17 residues. The V and J ends lost 1 base and 0 bases respectively, with 12 bases between them. The CDR3 region has the DNA TGCGCCAGCAGCCAAGGAGCTAGCTTCGCGAACACCGGGGAGCTGTTTTTT. Its protein is CASSQGASFANTGELFF.

There are a few counts of this clonotype. The gene calls are TRBV11-2 and TRBJ2-6; possible D gene TRBD1, 5 bases. V lost 2 bases to trimming and J lost 3 bases, with 8 bases between them. The germline V gene encodes CDR1 SGHAT and CDR2 FQNNGV. The CDR3 has 15 residues. Here the CDR3 reads CASSLMTVGANVLTF. Here the CDR3 DNA reads TGTGCCAGCAGCTTAATGACAGTTGGGGCCAACGTCCTGACTTTC.

This clonotype appeared a few times. The chain couples TRBV25-1 to TRBJ1-4, with unresolved D. The germline V and J ends were trimmed by 5 bases and 1 base, with 11 bases remaining between them. Germline V lookup: CDR1 MGHDK, CDR2 SYGVNS. The CDR3 spans 15 residues. CDR3: CASSYKMGTNEKLFF. In DNA form, the CDR3 reads TGTGCCAGCAGTTATAAAATGGGAACTAATGAAAAACTGTTTTTT.

This clonotype occurred many times. The chain has TRBV5-1 and TRBJ2-5, with D unclear. The V end was cut by 0 bases, the J end by 0 bases, with 12 bases between. The germline V gene has CDR1 SGHRS and CDR2 YFSETQ. The CDR3 loop spans 16 amino acids. The CDR3, as DNA: TGCGCCAGCAGCTTGGCCGGCCAGGAGAACCAAGAGACCCAGTACTTC. Amino acids: CASSLAGQENQETQYF.

This clonotype was seen only a few times. The V call is TRBV7-3, the J call TRBJ2-1, with 10 bases matching TRBD2. The CDR3 sequence is 17 residues long. J lost 5 bases, V lost 4 bases, and 11 bases had no gene match. The germline gives CDR1 SGHTA, CDR2 FQGTGA. CDR3 in amino acids: CASSSGQREGRNNEQFF. In nucleotides, the CDR3 is TGTGCCAGCAGCTCAGGACAGCGGGAGGGCCGAAACAATGAGCAGTTCTTC.

The chain has TRBV5-1 and TRBJ2-2; TRBD1 matches 7 bases. V lost 6 bases and J lost 3; bases outside the gene matches: 2. Germline V gene sequence: CDR1 SGHRS, CDR2 YFSETQ. This CDR3 is built from 13 residues. CDR3 sequence (DNA): TGCGCCAGCAAAGACAGGGACACCGGGGAGCTGTTTTTT. Translated: CASKDRDTGELFF. The full variable domain, rest sourced from reference TRBV5-1 and TRBJ2-2, is KAGVTQTPRYLIKTRGQQVTLSCSPISGHRSVSWYQQTPGQGLQFLFEYFSETQRNKGNFPGRFSGRQFSNSRSEMNVSTLELGDSALYLCASKDRDTGELFFGEGSRLTVL.

This clonotype has only a few counts. The rearrangement uses TRBV4-1 and TRBJ1-1; the D gene is possibly TRBD1 (5 bases). Trimming removed 3 bases at V and 4 bases at J, with 18 bases between. The germline CDR1 and CDR2 sequences are MGHRA and YSYEKL. The CDR3 loop spans 16 amino acids. This CDR3 is CASSHPGQGGSTEAFF. The DNA of the CDR3 is TGCGCCAGCAGCCACCCGGGTCAGGGAGGTTCCACTGAAGCTTTCTTT.

The chain uses TRBV20-1 and TRBJ1-4; a possible D gene is TRBD1 (6 bases). The V and J ends lost 6 bases and 2 bases respectively, with 13 bases between them. Per germline, CDR1 DFQATT and CDR2 SNEGSKA (reference sequence). The CDR3 covers 14 residues. CDR3 bases: TGCAGTGCCCGCCCAGGACAGACTAATGAAAAACTGTTTTTT. This sequence encodes CSARPGQTNEKLFF.

This clonotype was seen repeatedly, ten times or more. The chain has TRBV6-6 and TRBJ1-2; tentative D call: TRBD1 (5 bases). The ends were cut back, 5 bases at V and 7 bases at J, with 17 bases in the middle. The germline V gene encodes CDR1 MNHNY and CDR2 SVGAGI (reference sequence). The CDR3 totals 14 residues. The CDR3, as DNA: TGTGCCAGCAGTCCCGGCGGTGGGGCCCGTGGCTACACCTTC. It yields the protein CASSPGGGARGYTF.

This chain links TRBV2 with TRBJ2-5; TRBD1 matches at 10 bases. The length of the CDR3 is 14 residues. In germline, CDR1 is SNHLY, CDR2 FYNNEI. The trim removed 8 bases at V and 5 bases at J, leaving 8 bases unmatched. The CDR3 DNA follows: TGTGCCAGCTCGACTGGGACAGGGGTGGAGACCCAGTACTTC. Translating gives CASSTGTGVETQYF. Supplemented by reference TRBV2 and TRBJ2-5, the full variable domain reads EPEVTQTPSHQVTQMGQEVILRCVPISNHLYFYWYRQILGQKVEFLVSFYNNEISEKSEIFDDQFSVERPDGSNFTLKIRSTKLEDSAMYFCASSTGTGVETQYFGPGTRLLVL.

The chain employs TRBV19 and TRBJ2-6, with 9 bases fitting TRBD1. This CDR3 has 13 amino acids. V lost 9 bases, J lost 11 bases, and 8 bases stayed unmatched. Germline CDR1 and CDR2: LNHDA and SQIVND (reference sequence). CDR3 amino acids: CASRGTGYDVLTF. Written as DNA, the CDR3 is TGTGCCAGCCGGGGGACAGGGTACGACGTCCTGACTTTC.

The gene calls are TRBV19 and TRBJ2-1; 9 nucleotides align to TRBD1. The CDR3 length is 15 residues. J gave up 12 bases and V 5 bases, and 14 bases lay outside the gene matches. From germline, CDR1 is LNHDA and CDR2 SQIVND (reference sequence). The CDR3 bases are TGTGCCAGTAGTTCATCGGGACAGGGTAGAACGGGGCAGTTCTTC. It translates to CASSSSGQGRTGQFF.

This clonotype was detected only a few times. V gene TRBV11-2 combines with J gene TRBJ2-7; 11 bases match TRBD2. Germline V gene data show CDR1 as SGHAT and CDR2 as FQNNGV. V shed 5 bases, J shed 7 bases, and the junction held 10 bases outside the gene matches. This CDR3 region has 15 residues. This CDR3 reads CASSVGLAVIREQYF. For the CDR3, the DNA is TGTGCCAGCAGCGTGGGACTAGCGGTCATCAGAGAGCAGTACTTC.

This clonotype occurred a few times. V is TRBV11-2 and J is TRBJ2-7; 14 nucleotides line up with TRBD2. V gave up 5 bases and J gave up 2 bases; unmatched junction bases: 11. Germline CDR1 SGHAT, CDR2 FQNNGV. The CDR3 has 18 amino acids. The CDR3 DNA sequence: TGTGCCAGCAGCCCTGGAGGACTAGCGGGAGGTAGACCCTACGAGCAGTACTTC. It specifies CASSPGGLAGGRPYEQYF.

This clonotype was observed a handful of times. The V call is TRBV28, the J call TRBJ2-2; perhaps TRBD2 as D (5 bases). Trimming stripped 6 bases from V and 4 bases from J, with 9 bases between. CDR1 is MDHEN and CDR2 is SYDVKM in the germline V gene. This CDR3 spans 13 amino acids. CDR3 sequence: CASSGILTGELFF. The CDR3 nucleotides are TGTGCCAGCAGCGGGATACTCACCGGGGAGCTGTTTTTT.